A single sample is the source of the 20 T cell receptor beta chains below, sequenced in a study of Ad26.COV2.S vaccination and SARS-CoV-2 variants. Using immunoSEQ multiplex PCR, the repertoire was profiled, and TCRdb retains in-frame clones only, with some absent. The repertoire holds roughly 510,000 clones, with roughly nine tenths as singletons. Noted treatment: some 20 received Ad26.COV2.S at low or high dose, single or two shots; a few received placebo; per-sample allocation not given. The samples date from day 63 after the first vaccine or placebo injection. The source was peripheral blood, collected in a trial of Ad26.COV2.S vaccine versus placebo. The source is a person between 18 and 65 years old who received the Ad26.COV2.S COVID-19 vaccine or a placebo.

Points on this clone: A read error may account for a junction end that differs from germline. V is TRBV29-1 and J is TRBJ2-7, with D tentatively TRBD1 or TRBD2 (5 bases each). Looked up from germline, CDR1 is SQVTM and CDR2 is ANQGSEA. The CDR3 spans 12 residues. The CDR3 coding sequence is TGCAGCGTTCAAGAGGGGATCTACGAGCAGTACTTC. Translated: CSVQEGIYEQYF.

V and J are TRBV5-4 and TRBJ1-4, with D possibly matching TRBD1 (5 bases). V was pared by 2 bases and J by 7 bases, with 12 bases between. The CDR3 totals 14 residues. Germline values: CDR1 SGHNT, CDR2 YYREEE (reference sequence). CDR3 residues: CASSFQDRPEKLFF. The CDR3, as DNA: TGTGCCAGCAGCTTCCAAGACAGACCTGAAAAACTGTTTTTT.

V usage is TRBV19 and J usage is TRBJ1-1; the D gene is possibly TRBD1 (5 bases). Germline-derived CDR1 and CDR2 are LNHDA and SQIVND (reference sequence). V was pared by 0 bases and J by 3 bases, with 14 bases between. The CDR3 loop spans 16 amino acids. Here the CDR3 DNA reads TGTGCCAGTAGTATAGATCTCCGGAGAGGGGACACTGAAGCTTTCTTT. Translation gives CASSIDLRRGDTEAFF.

CDR3 residues: CSVEPLAGGEQFF. The CDR3 DNA reads as TGCAGCGTTGAACCCCTTGCGGGAGGGGAGCAGTTCTTC. This chain connects TRBV29-1 to TRBJ2-1, with 9 positions matching TRBD2. Germline V gene data show CDR1 as SQVTM and CDR2 as ANQGSEA. This CDR3 region has 13 residues. The trim removed 2 bases at V and 10 bases at J, leaving 6 bases unmatched.

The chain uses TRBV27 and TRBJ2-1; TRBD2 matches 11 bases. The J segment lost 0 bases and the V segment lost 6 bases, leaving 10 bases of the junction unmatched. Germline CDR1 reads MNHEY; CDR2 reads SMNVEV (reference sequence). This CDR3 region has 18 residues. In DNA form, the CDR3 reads TGTGCCAGCAGCCCACGTAGACTAGCGGGAAGCTCCTACAATGAGCAGTTCTTC. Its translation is CASSPRRLAGSSYNEQFF.

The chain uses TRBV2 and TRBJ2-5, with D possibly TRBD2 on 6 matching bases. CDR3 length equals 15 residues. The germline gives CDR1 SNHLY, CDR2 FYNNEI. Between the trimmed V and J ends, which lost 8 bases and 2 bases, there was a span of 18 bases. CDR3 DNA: TGTGCCAGCCGGGTGGGGGACTTCGGGCAAGAGACCCAGTACTTC. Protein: CASRVGDFGQETQYF.

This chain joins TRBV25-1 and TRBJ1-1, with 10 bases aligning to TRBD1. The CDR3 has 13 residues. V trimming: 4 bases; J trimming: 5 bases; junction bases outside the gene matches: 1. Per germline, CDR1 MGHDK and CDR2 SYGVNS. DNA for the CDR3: TGTGCCAGCAGTGCGGGACAGGGGACTGAAGCTTTCTTT. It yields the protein CASSAGQGTEAFF.

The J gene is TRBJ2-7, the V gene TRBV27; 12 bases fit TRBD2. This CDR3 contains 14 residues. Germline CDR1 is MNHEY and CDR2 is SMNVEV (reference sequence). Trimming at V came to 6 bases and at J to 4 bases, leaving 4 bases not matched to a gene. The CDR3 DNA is TGTGCCAGCAGGACTAGCGGGAGTAGGTACGAGCAGTACTTC. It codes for CASRTSGSRYEQYF.

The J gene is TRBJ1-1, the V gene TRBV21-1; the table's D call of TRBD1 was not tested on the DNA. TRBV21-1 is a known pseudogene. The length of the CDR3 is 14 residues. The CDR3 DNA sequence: TGTGCCAGCAACCTGACAGGGCAGAACACTGAAGCTTTCTTT. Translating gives CASNLTGQNTEAFF.

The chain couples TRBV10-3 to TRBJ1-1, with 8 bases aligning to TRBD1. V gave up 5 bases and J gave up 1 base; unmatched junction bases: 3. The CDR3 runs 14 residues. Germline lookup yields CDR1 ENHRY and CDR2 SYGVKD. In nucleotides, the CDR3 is TGTGCCATCAGTAGTGGACAGGGGAACACTGAAGCTTTCTTT. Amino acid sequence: CAISSGQGNTEAFF.

The CDR3 loop reads CASSVMDRARADTQYF. The CDR3 bases are TGTGCCAGCAGCGTAATGGACAGGGCGCGGGCCGATACGCAGTATTTT. The chain combines TRBV9 with TRBJ2-3, with 8 bases aligning to TRBD1. With V trimmed by 1 base and J by 6 bases, 10 bases remained unmatched. The germline gives CDR1 SGDLS, CDR2 YYNGEE. CDR3 size: 16 residues.

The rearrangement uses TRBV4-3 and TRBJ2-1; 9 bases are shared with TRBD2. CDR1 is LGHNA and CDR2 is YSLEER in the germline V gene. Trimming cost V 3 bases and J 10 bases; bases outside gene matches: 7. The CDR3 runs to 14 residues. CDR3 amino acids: CASSQGLATREQFF. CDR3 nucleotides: TGCGCCAGCAGCCAGGGACTAGCTACGAGGGAGCAGTTCTTC.

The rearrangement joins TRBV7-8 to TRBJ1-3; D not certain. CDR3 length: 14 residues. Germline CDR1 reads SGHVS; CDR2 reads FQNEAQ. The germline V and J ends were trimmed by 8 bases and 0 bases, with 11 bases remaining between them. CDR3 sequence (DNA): TGTGCCAGCTCAACAGTCCGCTCTGGAAACACCATATATTTT. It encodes CASSTVRSGNTIYF.

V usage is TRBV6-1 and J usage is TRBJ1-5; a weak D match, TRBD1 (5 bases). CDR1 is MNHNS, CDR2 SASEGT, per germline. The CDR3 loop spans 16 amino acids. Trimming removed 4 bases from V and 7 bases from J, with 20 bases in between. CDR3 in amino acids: CASSVVRWGLGQPQHF. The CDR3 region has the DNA TGTGCCAGCAGTGTCGTAAGGTGGGGCCTAGGGCAGCCCCAGCATTTT.

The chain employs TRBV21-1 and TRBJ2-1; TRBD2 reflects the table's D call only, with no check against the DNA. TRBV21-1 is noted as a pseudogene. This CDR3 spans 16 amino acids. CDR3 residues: CASTKGTSGGPDEQFF. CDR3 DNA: TGTGCCAGCACCAAAGGGACTAGCGGGGGCCCGGATGAGCAGTTCTTC.

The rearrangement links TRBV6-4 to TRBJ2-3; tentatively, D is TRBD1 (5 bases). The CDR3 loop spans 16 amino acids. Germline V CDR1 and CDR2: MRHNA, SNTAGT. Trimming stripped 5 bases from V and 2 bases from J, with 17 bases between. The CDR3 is CASSSLGPPNTDTQYF. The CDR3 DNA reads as TGTGCCAGCAGTTCCCTGGGGCCTCCAAACACAGATACGCAGTATTTT.

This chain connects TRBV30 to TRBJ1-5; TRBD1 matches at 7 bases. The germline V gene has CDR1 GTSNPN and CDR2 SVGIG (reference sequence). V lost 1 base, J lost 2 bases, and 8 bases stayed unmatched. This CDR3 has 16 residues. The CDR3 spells CAWSGQGLPGNQPQHF. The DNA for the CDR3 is TGTGCCTGGAGTGGACAGGGCCTTCCGGGCAATCAGCCCCAGCATTTT.

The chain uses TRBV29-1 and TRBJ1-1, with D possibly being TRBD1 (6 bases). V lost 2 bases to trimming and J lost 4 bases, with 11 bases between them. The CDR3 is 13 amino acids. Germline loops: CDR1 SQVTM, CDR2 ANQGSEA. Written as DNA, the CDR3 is TGCAGCGTTGAATCAGGGGCTGGCACTGAAGCTTTCTTT. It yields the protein CSVESGAGTEAFF.

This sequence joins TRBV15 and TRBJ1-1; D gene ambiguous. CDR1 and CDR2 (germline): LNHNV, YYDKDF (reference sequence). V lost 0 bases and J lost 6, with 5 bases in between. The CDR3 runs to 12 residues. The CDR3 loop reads CATSRDWAEAFF. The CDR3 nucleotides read TGTGCCACCAGCAGAGATTGGGCTGAAGCTTTCTTT. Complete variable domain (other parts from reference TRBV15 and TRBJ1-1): DAMVIQNPRYQVTQFGKPVTLSCSQTLNHNVMYWYQQKSSQAPKLLFHYYDKDFNNEADTPDNFQSRRPNTSFCFLDIRSPGLGDTAMYLCATSRDWAEAFFGQGTRLTVV.

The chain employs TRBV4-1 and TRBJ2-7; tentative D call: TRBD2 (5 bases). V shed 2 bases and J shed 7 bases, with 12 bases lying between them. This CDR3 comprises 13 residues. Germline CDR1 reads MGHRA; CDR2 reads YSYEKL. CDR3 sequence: CASSQRMGEEQYF. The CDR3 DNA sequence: TGCGCCAGCAGCCAACGTATGGGAGAAGAGCAGTACTTC.